These 15 T cell receptor beta chains came from one sample sequenced in a study of T-cell memory formation after mild COVID-19. One entry per CDR3 protein, called by TCRdb with MiXCR from the 5' RACE reads. The sample yields hundreds of thousands of distinct CDR3 sequences, less than 20% seen once. The sequenced sample consisted of PBMCs or a T cell subset sorted from them (not recorded which). The source of these receptors is a man younger than 30 who had mild COVID-19 (a few samples of this study predate the infection). Cell type and time point are not known.

This clonotype has ten or more counts. CDR3 loop: CASSSYGTESGNEQFF. CDR3 DNA sequence: TGCGCCAGCAGCTCCTACGGGACGGAGAGTGGCAATGAGCAGTTCTTC. The rearrangement joins TRBV5-1 to TRBJ2-1; D possibly matches TRBD1 or TRBD2 (5 bases each). Looked up from germline, CDR1 is SGHRS and CDR2 is YFSETQ. The CDR3 spans 16 residues. V shed 3 bases and J shed 6 bases, with 19 bases lying between them.

The chain couples TRBV7-2 to TRBJ2-3; D is ambiguous. Trimming took off 5 bases at V and 8 bases at J, with 11 bases between the two ends. CDR1 is SGHTA and CDR2 is FQGNSA in the germline V gene. This CDR3 has 12 amino acids. The CDR3 loop is CASSPRIPTQYF. The CDR3 DNA reads as TGTGCCAGCAGCCCACGCATTCCTACGCAGTATTTT.

This clonotype has a handful of counts. The genes are TRBV29-1 and TRBJ2-1; D call uncertain. With 3 bases removed from V and 3 bases from J, the gap between germline ends came to 6 bases. The germline CDR1 and CDR2 sequences are SQVTM and ANQGSEA. This CDR3 spans 12 amino acids. Written as DNA, the CDR3 is TGCAGCGTTGACCTAGGCTACAATGAGCAGTTCTTC. Amino acids: CSVDLGYNEQFF.

This clonotype was counted only a few times. The chain links TRBV7-9 to TRBJ2-7; no clear D. The CDR3 length is 15 residues. Germline V gives CDR1 SEHNR, CDR2 FQNEAQ (reference sequence). Trimming took off 1 base at V and 3 bases at J, with 13 bases between the two ends. The CDR3 DNA reads as TGTGCCAGCAGCTTAGTCTTAGGCAGGAACTACGAGCAGTACTTC. It is translated as CASSLVLGRNYEQYF.

This clonotype was seen only a few times. This chain links TRBV19 with TRBJ2-2; 7 bases are a match to TRBD1. The CDR3 has 14 residues. Per the germline V gene, CDR1 is LNHDA and CDR2 is SQIVND (reference sequence). Trimming cost V 7 bases and J 0 bases; bases outside gene matches: 2. The CDR3 DNA is TGTGCCAGTAAGAGGGGGCCGAACACCGGGGAGCTGTTTTTT. Its translation is CASKRGPNTGELFF. The full variable domain, rest sourced from reference TRBV19 and TRBJ2-2, is DGGITQSPKYLFRKEGQNVTLSCEQNLNHDAMYWYRQDPGQGLRLIYYSQIVNDFQKGDIAEGYSVSREKKESFPLTVTSAQKNPTAFYLCASKRGPNTGELFFGEGSRLTVL.

The chain uses TRBV19 and TRBJ1-4, with a weak D call TRBD1 (5 bases). Germline V lookup: CDR1 LNHDA, CDR2 SQIVND (reference sequence). The CDR3 consists of 17 residues. Trimming pared 10 bases from V and 6 bases from J, leaving 27 bases between. The CDR3 DNA sequence: TGTGCCACTACCCCTAGGAGGGGATCCAGTTCGTATGAAAAACTGTTTTTT. This codes for CATTPRRGSSSYEKLFF.

This clonotype turned up a few times. The rearrangement links TRBV9 to TRBJ2-7; maybe TRBD1 (6 bases). The CDR3 consists of 15 residues. Germline CDR1 SGDLS, CDR2 YYNGEE. The V end lost 4 bases, the J end lost 2 bases, and 16 bases lay between the germline ends. This CDR3 is CASSPGAGATYEQYV. In DNA form, the CDR3 reads TGTGCCAGCAGCCCCGGGGCAGGGGCCACCTACGAGCAGTACGTC.

The V call is TRBV6-1, the J call TRBJ2-7, with a tentative D call TRBD1 (5 bases). This CDR3 spans 15 amino acids. From germline, CDR1 is MNHNS and CDR2 SASEGT. Trimming shortened V by 2 bases and J by 3 bases, and 14 bases separated the two germline ends. DNA for the CDR3: TGTGCCAGCAGTGAACTTCCAGGGAACCTCTACGAGCAGTACGTC. Its protein product is CASSELPGNLYEQYV.

This rearrangement joins TRBV7-8 to TRBJ2-5, with 12 positions matching TRBD2. Germline-derived CDR1 and CDR2 are SGHVS and FQNEAQ. V was pared by 0 bases and J by 9 bases, with 14 bases of the junction left unmatched. The CDR3 runs to 18 residues. The CDR3, as DNA: TGTGCCAGCAGCTTAGCGCTCGATTTGACTAGCGGGGGAAAACCCCAGTACTTC. Protein sequence: CASSLALDLTSGGKPQYF.

This chain links TRBV4-1 with TRBJ2-3; weak D call: TRBD2 (6 bases). Trimming pared 4 bases from V and 4 bases from J, leaving 15 bases between. CDR1 MGHRA and CDR2 YSYEKL come from the germline V gene. This CDR3 has 15 residues. This CDR3 is CASSPGGSWPDTQYF. CDR3 DNA sequence: TGCGCCAGCAGCCCCGGAGGGTCCTGGCCAGATACGCAGTATTTT.

This chain joins TRBV6-4 and TRBJ2-3; D is undetermined. V lost 4 bases to trimming and J lost 0 bases, with 11 bases between them. In germline, CDR1 is MRHNA, CDR2 SNTAGT. CDR3 length equals 15 residues. CDR3 sequence (DNA): TGTGCCAGCAGTGTGAGAGGCGCCAGCACAGATACGCAGTATTTT. This translates into CASSVRGASTDTQYF.

This clonotype has just a few counts. The rearrangement links TRBV7-8 to TRBJ2-1; D may be TRBD1 (6 bases). There are 15 residues in the CDR3. Trimming shortened V by 1 base and J by 7 bases, and 14 bases separated the two germline ends. Germline V CDR1 and CDR2: SGHVS, FQNEAQ. CDR3: CASSLERRDTNEQFF. The CDR3 bases are TGTGCCAGCAGCTTAGAGCGCCGGGACACGAATGAGCAGTTCTTC.

This clonotype has at least ten counts. The chain employs TRBV9 and TRBJ2-3; D gene ambiguous. The CDR3 consists of 16 residues. Germline CDR1 reads SGDLS; CDR2 reads YYNGEE. V lost 0 bases and J lost 4, with 15 bases in between. The CDR3 sequence is CASSVGGGPSSDTQYF. As DNA, the CDR3 is TGTGCCAGCAGCGTAGGAGGTGGTCCAAGCTCAGATACGCAGTATTTT.

A few counts support this clonotype. The chain is built from TRBV20-1 and TRBJ1-1, with no clear D. Germline V gene sequence: CDR1 DFQATT, CDR2 SNEGSKA (reference sequence). V lost 7 bases, J lost 1 base, and 7 bases lay in between. The CDR3 is 11 amino acids. In DNA, the CDR3 is TGCAGTGTAAGCAAGAACACTGAAGCTTTCTTT. Amino acid sequence: CSVSKNTEAFF.

There are many counts of this clonotype. The chain links TRBV6-5 to TRBJ2-7; no firm D call. The CDR3 runs to 13 residues. The V gene's germline CDR1 is MNHEY and CDR2 SVGAGI. Trimming left V 4 bases short and J 6 bases short, with 13 bases between. In DNA, the CDR3 is TGTGCCAGCAGTTCCTTTCCCCGCAGCGAGCAGTACGTC. Its translation: CASSSFPRSEQYV.